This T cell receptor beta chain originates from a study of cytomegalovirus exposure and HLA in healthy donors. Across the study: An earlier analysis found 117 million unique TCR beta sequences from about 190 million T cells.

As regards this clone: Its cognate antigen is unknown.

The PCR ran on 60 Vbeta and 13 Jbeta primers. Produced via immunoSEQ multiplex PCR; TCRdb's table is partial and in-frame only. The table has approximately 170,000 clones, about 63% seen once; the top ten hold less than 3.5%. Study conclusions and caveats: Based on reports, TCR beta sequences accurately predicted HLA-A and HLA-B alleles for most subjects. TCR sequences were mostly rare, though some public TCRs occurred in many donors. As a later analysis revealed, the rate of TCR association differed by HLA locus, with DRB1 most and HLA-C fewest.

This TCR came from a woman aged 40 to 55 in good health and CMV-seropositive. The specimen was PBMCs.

CDR3 nucleotide sequence: TGTGCCAGCAGCTTGCCAGGGCACTACTATGGCTACACCTTC. Translation gives CASSLPGHYYGYTF. The rearrangement joins TRBV7-2 to TRBJ1-2, with D possibly being TRBD1 (5 bases). Germline V gene lookup returns CDR1 SGHTA and CDR2 FQGNSA. This CDR3 region has 14 residues. The V gene lost 3 bases and the J gene lost 3 bases, with 11 bases spanning the gap.